These 19 T cell receptor beta chains were sequenced from one sample in a study of CD8 T cells in Susac syndrome. Random hexamers were used to reverse transcribe the RNA input (about 0.5 to 1 ug). MiXCR, applied by TCRdb to the immunoSEQ multiplex PCR reads, yields one record per CDR3 protein. The sample contains some 200,000 distinct CDR3 sequences, around 95% of which appear only once. Material for sequencing was CD4+ T cells from PBMCs. These receptors originate from a human donor with Susac syndrome.

This clonotype was counted a single time. The chain carries TRBV4-1 and TRBJ2-3; D might be TRBD2 (6 bases). Germline V gene data show CDR1 as MGHRA and CDR2 as YSYEKL. CDR3 size: 16 residues. The V and J ends lost 0 bases and 0 bases respectively, with 10 bases between them. In DNA, the CDR3 is TGCGCCAGCAGCCAAGAAGGAGGGGTGAGCACAGATACGCAGTATTTT. Protein sequence: CASSQEGGVSTDTQYF.

The genes are TRBV30 and TRBJ2-7; D unclear. CDR3 length: 12 residues. The V and J ends lost 5 bases and 0 bases respectively, with 8 bases between them. Germline loops: CDR1 GTSNPN, CDR2 SVGIG (reference sequence). The CDR3 DNA reads as TGTGCCTGGGGCAGAAGCTCCTACGAGCAGTACTTC. Residues: CAWGRSSYEQYF.

The chain employs TRBV30 and TRBJ2-4, with 8 bases lining up with TRBD2. CDR1 and CDR2 from the germline V gene are GTSNPN and SVGIG (reference sequence). This CDR3 is built from 13 residues. The V and J ends lost 7 bases and 5 bases, in that order; junction bases with no gene match: 7. CDR3 DNA: TGTGCCTTTCACCAGGGACTAGAAAACATTCAGTACTTC. This sequence encodes CAFHQGLENIQYF.

The rearrangement joins TRBV7-2 to TRBJ2-1; 8 bases fit TRBD2. After removal of 2 bases from V and 7 bases from J, the junction contained 7 bases not matched to a gene. The germline V gene has CDR1 SGHTA and CDR2 FQGNSA. This CDR3 is built from 15 residues. The CDR3, as DNA: TGTGCCAGCAGCTTACACGGGGGGGCCATGAATGAGCAGTTCTTC. Amino acid sequence: CASSLHGGAMNEQFF. Variable domain in full (rest from reference TRBV7-2 and TRBJ2-1): GAGVSQSPSNKVTEKGKDVELRCDPISGHTALYWYRQSLGQGLEFLIYFQGNSAPDKSGLPSDRFSAERTGGSVSTLTIQRTQQEDSAVYLCASSLHGGAMNEQFFGPGTRLTVL.

The V gene is TRBV30, the J gene TRBJ2-7, with a tentative D call TRBD2 (5 bases). This CDR3 is 13 amino acids long. Germline V gene lookup returns CDR1 GTSNPN and CDR2 SVGIG (reference sequence). The germline V and J ends were trimmed by 0 bases and 6 bases, with 12 bases remaining between them. CDR3 DNA: TGTGCCTGGAGTGTACTCGGGATCAGCGAGCAGTACTTC. Its protein product is CAWSVLGISEQYF.

This clonotype came up once. V is TRBV6-6 and J is TRBJ2-7; weak D call: TRBD2 (6 bases). This CDR3 has 16 residues. Germline assignment: CDR1 MNHNY and CDR2 SVGAGI (reference sequence). V lost 0 bases, J lost 4 bases, and 16 bases lay in between. The CDR3 loop is CASSYSSGGELYEQYF. The DNA for the CDR3 is TGTGCCAGCAGTTACTCTAGTGGCGGGGAGCTTTACGAGCAGTACTTC.

The chain joins TRBV24-1 to TRBJ1-5, with D hard to call. Germline CDR1 reads KGHDR; CDR2 reads SFDVKD. The V gene lost 1 base and the J gene lost 7 bases, with 16 bases spanning the gap. This CDR3 has 16 residues. In DNA, the CDR3 is TGTGCCACCAGTGATTTTTTGGGGTTATCCAACCAGCCCCAGCATTTT. This encodes CATSDFLGLSNQPQHF.

This clonotype has only one observation. This rearrangement joins TRBV6-2 or TRBV6-3 to TRBJ1-5, with 7 bases fitting TRBD1. There are 16 residues in the CDR3. Germline-derived CDR1 and CDR2 are MNHEY and SVGEGT. Trimming removed 6 bases from V and 2 bases from J; junction bases left unmatched: 10. The CDR3 DNA follows: TGTGCCAGCAGCGGGACAGCTATTAGGGGCAATCAGCCCCAGCATTTT. This encodes CASSGTAIRGNQPQHF.

The chain is built from TRBV5-1 and TRBJ2-2, with D tentatively TRBD2 (5 bases). Trimming shortened V by 0 bases and J by 2 bases, and 14 bases separated the two germline ends. The CDR3 has 17 amino acids. Per the germline V gene, CDR1 is SGHRS and CDR2 is YFSETQ. In nucleotides, the CDR3 is TGCGCCAGCAGCTTGGCCTTAGCGCATATTAACACCGGGGAGCTGTTTTTT. Translating gives CASSLALAHINTGELFF. The full variable domain, its missing parts supplied by reference TRBV5-1 and TRBJ2-2, is KAGVTQTPRYLIKTRGQQVTLSCSPISGHRSVSWYQQTPGQGLQFLFEYFSETQRNKGNFPGRFSGRQFSNSRSEMNVSTLELGDSALYLCASSLALAHINTGELFFGEGSRLTVL.

The chain has TRBV29-1 and TRBJ1-1; possibly TRBD1 for D (5 bases). Germline V gene lookup returns CDR1 SQVTM and CDR2 ANQGSEA. The V end lost 7 bases, the J end lost 6 bases, and 15 bases lay between the germline ends. The CDR3 has 12 residues. The CDR3 DNA sequence: TGCAGCGGCGACAGCTTGGGGGCTGAAGCTTTCTTT. This sequence encodes CSGDSLGAEAFF. Based on the CDR3 plus reference TRBV29-1 and TRBJ1-1, the full variable domain is SAVISQKPSRDICQRGTSLTIQCQVDSQVTMMFWYRQQPGQSLTLIATANQGSEATYESGFVIDKFPISRPNLTFSTLTVSNMSPEDSSIYLCSGDSLGAEAFFGQGTRLTVV.

The rearrangement links TRBV20-1 to TRBJ2-5, with unresolved D. CDR3 length: 13 residues. The germline V gene encodes CDR1 DFQATT and CDR2 SNEGSKA (reference sequence). The V gene lost 5 bases and the J gene lost 5 bases, with 15 bases spanning the gap. In nucleotides, the CDR3 is TGCAGTGCTTATTCAGGAGAAACGGAGACCCAGTACTTC. Protein sequence: CSAYSGETETQYF.

This chain connects TRBV7-3 to TRBJ2-1; 10 bases line up with TRBD2. J gave up 8 bases and V 5 bases, and 15 bases lay outside the gene matches. The V gene's germline CDR1 is SGHTA and CDR2 FQGTGA. The length of the CDR3 is 17 residues. For the CDR3, the DNA is TGTGCCAGCAGCCTACGACTGAGCGGGGGGGGAGTTGATGAGCAGTTCTTC. Residues: CASSLRLSGGGVDEQFF.

The V and J genes are TRBV20-1 and TRBJ2-1; D gene uncertain. CDR1 is DFQATT, CDR2 SNEGSKA, per germline (reference sequence). The CDR3 has 13 residues. V shed 5 bases and J shed 10 bases, with 18 bases lying between them. This CDR3 reads CSAPGGVGEEQFF. In DNA form, the CDR3 reads TGCAGTGCTCCCGGTGGGGTCGGTGAGGAGCAGTTCTTC.

The rearrangement links TRBV11-2 to TRBJ1-1, with D uncertain. The length of the CDR3 is 15 residues. Trimming took 1 base from V and 1 from J, leaving 10 bases between them. Looked up from germline, CDR1 is SGHAT and CDR2 is FQNNGV. CDR3: CASSLGPYKNTEAFF. CDR3 bases: TGTGCCAGCAGCTTAGGACCTTACAAGAACACTGAAGCTTTCTTT.

This clonotype has just one count. The V and J genes are TRBV9 and TRBJ2-1; tentatively, D is TRBD2 (7 bases). Per the germline V gene, CDR1 is SGDLS and CDR2 is YYNGEE. The CDR3 is 12 residues long. V was clipped by 3 bases and J by 7 bases, with 8 bases between them. The DNA of the CDR3 is TGTGCCAGCAGCGAGGGGGGGAATGAGCAGTTCTTC. It translates to CASSEGGNEQFF.

This chain links TRBV6-2 or TRBV6-3 with TRBJ2-5; D is perhaps TRBD2 (6 bases). The CDR3 consists of 14 residues. Trimming cost V 7 bases and J 2 bases, with 14 bases left between them. The germline gives CDR1 MNHEY, CDR2 SVGEGT. This CDR3 reads CASTKTRQQETQYF. The CDR3 bases are TGTGCCAGCACCAAGACTAGACAGCAAGAGACCCAGTACTTC.

The V gene is TRBV10-3, the J gene TRBJ2-2, with 8 bases aligning to TRBD1. Losses at the gene ends were 4 bases for V and 3 bases for J; bases not matched to a gene: 4. The CDR3 has 15 residues. Looked up from germline, CDR1 is ENHRY and CDR2 is SYGVKD. CDR3 residues: CAISGLDRDTGELFF. CDR3 DNA: TGTGCCATCAGTGGACTGGACAGGGACACCGGGGAGCTGTTTTTT.

This clonotype was counted a few times. The chain recombines TRBV7-2 with TRBJ1-6, with D possibly TRBD1 on 5 matching bases. The germline V gene has CDR1 SGHTA and CDR2 FQGNSA. The CDR3 consists of 14 residues. V lost 1 base and J lost 5, with 6 bases in between. CDR3 nucleotide sequence: TGTGCCAGCAGCTTAGGACAGAATAATTCACCCCTCCACTTT. Translated: CASSLGQNNSPLHF.

The CDR3 coding sequence is TGTGCCAGCAGCTTGTTTGGGGACGCTGAGCAGTTCTTC. Amino acids: CASSLFGDAEQFF. The rearrangement links TRBV5-4 to TRBJ2-1, with D perhaps assigned TRBD1 or TRBD2 (5 bases each). Germline CDR1 is SGHNT and CDR2 is YYREEE (reference sequence). The CDR3 consists of 13 residues. V gave up 1 base and J gave up 9 bases, with 11 bases separating them.